The sequence of this T cell receptor (beta chain) was determined in a study of cytomegalovirus exposure and HLA in healthy donors (dated by TCRdb to 2016 to 2017). About the study as a whole: According to an earlier analysis of 587 of the donors, about 179 million T cells yielded some 120 million unique TCR beta sequences and 250 to 350 Gb of sequence data. Roughly 300 gigabases of sequencing data and 70 million to 100 million unique TCR sequences made up an early release that covered some 640 HLA-typed donors. Of the roughly 400 genotyped donors, roughly 76% were placed in the genetic ancestry cluster associated with self-reported Caucasian donors. The aim of the study was to test whether cataloging public T cell receptors could identify signatures of past pathogen exposure. Using immunosequencing, the study profiled T cell repertoires from approximately 700 subjects and related those repertoires to cytomegalovirus serostatus. Along with the roughly 610-subject first cohort, a separate validation cohort of 120 different subjects was used. To predict cytomegalovirus infection status, the study combined high-throughput TCR immunosequencing, statistical association of individual TCRs with disease status, and machine learning. A later analysis re-analyzed previously published TCR beta repertoires from hundreds of donors and added high-resolution HLA genotyping to study TCR occurrence patterns. In the later analysis, no new phenotypic data were used to find candidate immune exposures; instead, reliance was placed on TCR beta sequences and their occurrence across donors. In an earlier analysis of 587 of the donors, high-throughput TCR beta sequencing was used to judge whether each TCR beta V gene segment behaved as functional or pseudogenic. Donor age, sex, ethnicity and CMV serostatus were compiled alongside the repertoire data. In a later genetic analysis, genome-wide SNP genotypes for about three fifths of the 666 donors were used, and that subset was treated as a discovery cohort. All discovery cohort repertoires had been generated using a single sequencing platform. Both class I and class II loci were covered by HLA typing, at four-digit resolution. The number of typed donors differed by locus: about 629-640 for A, B, C, DRB1 and DQB1; 500 to 550 for DQA1; 606 for DPA1; and 400 to 480 for DPB1. About 5 DR-DQ haplotypes were handled as single units for association and clustering, since linkage in the cohort was strong. On average, about 200,000 unique TCR beta nucleotide sequences were sequenced per donor among 300 to 500 genotyped donors of the cohort, with 15% to 20% of those sequences being non-productive. Study-level results and caveats: Some IMGT-functional V segments, including TRBV6-2 and TRBV6-3, could not be distinguished by the 87-base-pair reads and were therefore excluded. Because counts were too low, about 15 rarely observed V segments, including chromosome 9 orphons, were left out of the earlier analysis of a few hundred of the donors. In vitro tests confirmed that a few of the cytomegalovirus-associated TCR beta chains recognize cytomegalovirus antigens. Only TCR beta chains were sequenced in this cohort, and the absence of alpha or paired-chain data limited detectable features. An association between a missense DCLRE1C variant and V-gene and J-gene trimming of TCR beta chains was found in a later genetic analysis and replicated in an independent cohort. In an earlier analysis of over 550 of the donors, most TCR beta V segments were observed in productive rearrangements about 90% or about 30% of the time, broadly matching IMGT annotations. A group of highly shared sequence variants was considered likely to be a technical artifact of the sequencing pipeline. The study listed 164 TCR beta chains as associated with cytomegalovirus. In a later genetic analysis, fewer N-insertions in productive TCRs were reported among donors in an Asian-associated ancestry cluster than the approximately 630-donor mean. According to the authors, the approach could potentially be generalized to other disease states and immunological phenotypes. In a later analysis, several top co-occurrence clusters were reported to appear linked to parvovirus B19, influenza, CMV and Epstein-Barr virus. Assigning TCR associations to individual alleles was difficult when HLA alleles, especially DR and DQ, strongly co-occurred. According to a later analysis, TCR association rates differed among HLA loci, with DRB1 alleles showing the most associated TCRs and HLA-C alleles showing the fewest. HLA typing was unavailable for some donors at each locus, so association tests used only the typed subset. In a later analysis, most CMV-associated TCR beta chains were found to appear HLA-restricted, with HLA associations seemingly driven largely by CMV exposure. In a later analysis, HLA-associated TCR beta chains showed more clonal expansion and lower generation probabilities than non-associated chains that were equally common. Specific HLA alleles were associated with around 18,000 TCR beta sequences at a false discovery rate of 0.05 in a later analysis. Correlated functional status among segregating V segments might reflect linkage disequilibrium, but an unknown experimental factor could not be ruled out. A further reported finding was that TCR beta sequences accurately predicted the HLA-A and HLA-B alleles for most subjects in the first cohort. Most TCR sequences were observed very rarely across donors, whereas some public TCRs were present in many individuals. The classifier was reported to diagnose cytomegalovirus status with high specificity and sensitivity in both the original and validation cohorts. The only immune exposure information available for the cohort was CMV serostatus. The presence/absence analyses assumed that sequencing depth was roughly uniform across donors, and that assumption may not be true.

In its sample, this clone was seen once. This receptor's antigen is unknown. Per-base quality was not reported, and no clone a single base away is much larger than it. From its cysteine to its phenylalanine, the CDR3 spans 12 amino acids. Only the CDR3 region is kept as DNA, spanning 36 bases read in frame from base 1. According to the germline V gene, CDR1 reads SGHAT and CDR2 reads FQNNGV. Trimming takes 5 bases off V and 12 bases off J; junction bases not matched to a gene: 6. Receptor libraries were prepared by the immunoSEQ multiplex PCR assay. For the multiplex PCR, a mixture combining 60 forward primers for TCR Vbeta segments and 13 reverse primers for TCR Jbeta segments was used. The CDR3 region of rearranged TCR beta genes was amplified from genomic DNA with a multiplex PCR assay. On the Illumina HiSeq System, the amplified TCR beta libraries were sequenced as 87-base-pair reads. Processing in the source paper ran as follows. Across the 670 or so repertoires, a later analysis counted approximately 75 million unique TCR beta chains, roughly 11 million of which were shared by at least two donors. Raw reads were error-corrected and collapsed into unique sequences by a nearest-neighbor algorithm in which closely related sequences were merged to remove PCR and sequencing errors. V, D and J gene segments were assigned by aligning CDR3 sequences to IMGT reference sequences. For a sequence to be retained, a match of at least six nucleotides was required to both a V gene segment and a J gene segment. A rearrangement was called productive if the CDR3 had no stop codons and remained in frame with V and J, and every other rearrangement was called non-productive. Following IMGT convention, CDR3 was defined as the stretch from the second conserved V-encoded cysteine to the conserved J-encoded phenylalanine. In an earlier analysis of more than 550 of the donors, sequences lacking an unambiguous match to a single V gene segment were excluded. An earlier analysis of several hundred of the donors called V segments functional above 56.7% productive rearrangements and segregating when the between-donor standard deviation exceeded 5%. A statistical classification framework was built for diagnosing cytomegalovirus status from the catalog of TCR beta chain sequences. In a later analysis, TCR nucleotide sequences were compared against IMGT/GENE-DB human TR gene sequences so that V and J genes could be assigned. In a later analysis, CDR3 sequences and most-parsimonious VDJ recombination scenarios were assigned using the TCRdist pipeline. A later analysis defined each TCR beta chain by its CDR3 amino acid sequence plus V-gene family, and excluded reads lacking a unique V-gene family. As a way to deal with suspected cross-contamination and a sequencing artifact, a later analysis dropped 450 to 600 nucleotide sequences that were highly shared and had low generation probability. For each public chain, a later analysis derived a clonal expansion index from normalized ranks of inferred template counts within each repertoire. In a later analysis, generation probabilities were computed with a VDJ recombination model fitted to out-of-frame rearrangements, and the resulting probabilities were checked against IGoR. In a later analysis, TCR-TCR, TCR-HLA and TCR-CMV co-occurrence was scored with hypergeometric tests, and a repertoire-size bias correction was applied to TCR pairs. To estimate false discovery rates, a later analysis permuted the HLA or CMV assignments 20 times. In a later analysis, co-occurring TCRs were grouped using DBSCAN, and TCRdist sequence similarity was added for clustering within HLA-allele-positive subsets. Repertoires with fewer than 30,000 or more than 120,000 public chains, plus five repertoires with anomalous nucleotide sharing, were excluded from co-occurrence clustering. TCRdb's version of the immuneACCESS table is confined to in-frame rearrangements and falls short of the full clone set. An unresolved V gene accounts for under half of the shortfall where checked; the remainder is of unknown origin. V and J calls plus clone size are reproduced from that table; the DNA served to infer D and trimming. The table for this sample lists about 160,000 clones; over 60% of them were counted only once. In total, the top ten clones hold around 1% of the sample.

The cohort consisted of hundreds of healthy bone marrow donors. At the time of sampling, all cohort members were nominally healthy, though unrecorded immune exposures were likely present. The donor tested CMV seropositive and was one of the 289 seropositive cohort members. A peripheral blood sample was provided by each donor, and peripheral blood mononuclear cells were used for TCR beta sequencing. The Qiagen DNeasy Blood Extraction Kit was used to extract genomic DNA from the blood cell samples. This sequence uses TRBV11-2 and TRBJ2-1; TRBD1 lines up with 8 middle nucleotides. The source is a woman in her forties or fifties in good health and CMV-seropositive. Source material: PBMCs. Read as DNA, the sequence is TGTGCCAGCAGCCCGTCCACAGGGGGGCAGTTCTTC. This sequence encodes CASSPSTGGQFF.